One and the same sample provided the 18 T cell receptor beta chains below, sequenced in a study of blood T cell repertoires in COVID-19. This table comes from immunoSEQ multiplex PCR, and its TCRdb copy is limited to in-frame clones, with some not included. Of about 14,000 clones listed, roughly 88% are singletons. Sequencing used peripheral blood. The receptors were sampled from a human donor in a cohort sampled during active COVID-19.

This chain joins TRBV7-8 and TRBJ2-2; 8 bases match TRBD1. From germline, CDR1 is SGHVS and CDR2 FQNEAQ. Unmatched junction bases numbered 7, after V lost 4 bases and J lost 6 bases. This CDR3 comprises 15 residues. This CDR3 is CASSSVQGAAGELFF. CDR3 nucleotides: TGTGCCAGCAGCTCCGTGCAGGGGGCTGCCGGGGAGCTGTTTTTT.

V and J are TRBV6-5 and TRBJ2-5; 15 positions agree with TRBD2. The germline V gene has CDR1 MNHEY and CDR2 SVGAGI. V dropped 4 bases and J dropped 1; count of bases not matched to a gene: 1. This CDR3 is 16 amino acids long. The CDR3 DNA follows: TGTGCCAGCAGTTCGGGACTAGCGGGAGGCCAAGAGACCCAGTACTTC. This translates into CASSSGLAGGQETQYF.

The rearrangement uses TRBV27 and TRBJ1-2, with a weak D call TRBD1 (5 bases). This CDR3 is built from 13 residues. Trimming left V 6 bases short and J 4 bases short, with 12 bases between. Germline-derived CDR1 and CDR2 are MNHEY and SMNVEV (reference sequence). Written as DNA, the CDR3 is TGTGCCAGCAGGCTTCAGGGAGGCTATGGCTACACCTTC. Amino acid sequence: CASRLQGGYGYTF.

This chain connects TRBV7-3 to TRBJ2-1, with 12 nucleotides matching TRBD2. Germline CDR1 reads SGHTA; CDR2 reads FQGTGA. CDR3 length: 15 amino acids. The V and J ends lost 5 bases and 6 bases, in that order; junction bases with no gene match: 5. The CDR3 reads CASSPGLAGVNEQFF. The CDR3 DNA follows: TGTGCCAGCAGCCCGGGACTAGCGGGTGTCAATGAGCAGTTCTTC.

This clone appeared a few times. The chain carries TRBV9 and TRBJ2-5; 7 positions agree with TRBD2. V shed 3 bases, J shed 1 base, and the junction held 12 bases outside the gene matches. The CDR3 extends over 17 amino acids. The germline V gene has CDR1 SGDLS and CDR2 YYNGEE. This CDR3 reads CASSATGGRGPQETQYF. CDR3 in DNA: TGTGCCAGCAGCGCCACCGGGGGGAGAGGGCCCCAAGAGACCCAGTACTTC.

The chain carries TRBV5-1 and TRBJ2-7, with TRBD1 matching over 9 bases. The length of the CDR3 is 14 residues. CDR1 is SGHRS and CDR2 is YFSETQ in the germline V gene. V lost 2 bases and J lost 4; bases outside the gene matches: 4. CDR3 loop: CASSLQGARYEQYF. CDR3 nucleotides: TGCGCCAGCAGCTTACAGGGGGCGAGATACGAGCAGTACTTC.

The rearrangement links TRBV2 to TRBJ2-1; D may be TRBD2 (5 bases). The CDR3 length is 14 residues. The V gene's germline CDR1 is SNHLY and CDR2 FYNNEI. V lost 8 bases and J lost 4, with 15 bases in between. The CDR3 DNA follows: TGTGCCAGCTTCCGGGAAATATCATACAATGAGCAGTTCTTC. Translation: CASFREISYNEQFF.

This CDR3 reads CASSDSGNLYEQYF. The DNA for the CDR3 is TGTGCCAGCAGTGATTCGGGAAATCTCTACGAGCAGTACTTC. J is TRBJ2-7 and V is TRBV25-1, with TRBD2 as a possible D gene (5 bases). Germline V gene sequence: CDR1 MGHDK, CDR2 SYGVNS. The V gene lost 3 bases and the J gene lost 3 bases, with 12 bases spanning the gap. CDR3 size: 14 residues.

This rearrangement joins TRBV7-6 to TRBJ1-3, with no clear D. Germline CDR1 SGHVS, CDR2 FNYEAQ. The CDR3 totals 15 residues. The germline V and J ends were trimmed by 5 bases and 2 bases, with 13 bases remaining between them. CDR3 loop: CASSPSTVTGNTIYF. The CDR3 nucleotides read TGTGCCAGCAGCCCGAGCACAGTTACTGGAAACACCATATATTTT. Based on the CDR3 plus reference TRBV7-6 and TRBJ1-3, the full variable domain is GAGVSQSPRYKVTKRGQDVALRCDPISGHVSLYWYRQALGQGPEFLTYFNYEAQQDKSGLPNDRFSAERPEGSISTLTIQRTEQRDSAMYRCASSPSTVTGNTIYFGEGSWLTVV.

DNA of the CDR3: TGTGCCAGCCATGGACAGTACAATGAGCAGTTCTTC. This gives the protein CASHGQYNEQFF. V is TRBV6-5 and J is TRBJ2-1; D possibly corresponds to TRBD1 (6 bases). The CDR3 has 12 residues. Between the trimmed V and J ends, which lost 8 bases and 4 bases, there was a span of 9 bases. The germline CDR1 and CDR2 sequences are MNHEY and SVGAGI.

The chain recombines TRBV6-1 with TRBJ2-7, with D possibly matching TRBD1 (6 bases). This CDR3 contains 13 residues. The germline CDR1 and CDR2 sequences are MNHNS and SASEGT. Trimming left V 3 bases short and J 0 bases short, with 6 bases between. DNA for the CDR3: TGTGCCAGCAGTGAGGGACACTCCTACGAGCAGTACTTC. Protein sequence: CASSEGHSYEQYF.

The chain recombines TRBV9 with TRBJ1-5, with 10 bases aligning to TRBD1. The germline gives CDR1 SGDLS, CDR2 YYNGEE. The trim removed 4 bases at V and 2 bases at J, leaving 9 bases unmatched. The CDR3 contains 17 residues. DNA for the CDR3: TGTGCCAGCAGCCCAGACAGGGGGCTTATAGGCAATCAGCCCCAGCATTTT. Translated, it gives CASSPDRGLIGNQPQHF.

The gene calls are TRBV4-3 and TRBJ2-1; 10 positions match TRBD2. Losses at the gene ends were 1 base for V and 7 bases for J; bases not matched to a gene: 10. This CDR3 spans 17 amino acids. Germline loops: CDR1 LGHNA, CDR2 YSLEER. This chain's CDR3 is CASSQAGSGGARNEQFF. CDR3 DNA: TGCGCCAGCAGCCAAGCCGGGAGCGGGGGGGCCCGAAATGAGCAGTTCTTC.

The rearrangement links TRBV2 to TRBJ1-3, with D unclear. The CDR3 is 15 amino acids. Germline loops: CDR1 SNHLY, CDR2 FYNNEI. V was clipped by 4 bases and J by 1 base, with 11 bases between them. The CDR3 spells CASSAGRGSGNTIYF. The CDR3 nucleotides are TGTGCCAGCAGTGCCGGGAGAGGTTCTGGAAACACCATATATTTT.

The V gene is TRBV3-1 (or the pseudogene TRBV3-2), the J gene TRBJ1-5; TRBD1 might be the D (5 bases). V gave up 3 bases and J gave up 7 bases, with 16 bases separating them. This CDR3 has 15 amino acids. Germline assignment: CDR1 LGHDT and CDR2 YNNKEL (reference sequence). For the CDR3, the DNA is TGTGCCAGCAGCCACCCCTATCGGGGGGAACAGCCCCAGCATTTT. Protein product: CASSHPYRGEQPQHF.

J is TRBJ2-7 and V is TRBV2, with TRBD1 matching over 9 bases. Per the germline V gene, CDR1 is SNHLY and CDR2 is FYNNEI. This CDR3 is built from 14 residues. J gave up 6 bases and V 9 bases, and 12 bases lay outside the gene matches. CDR3 residues: CASTRTGTGSEQYF. CDR3 nucleotide sequence: TGTGCCAGTACCCGCACCGGGACAGGGTCCGAGCAGTACTTC.

V usage is TRBV3-1 (or the pseudogene TRBV3-2) and J usage is TRBJ2-7; 9 bases map to TRBD2. The CDR3 contains 14 residues. CDR1 and CDR2 (germline): LGHDT, YNNKEL (reference sequence). V lost 6 bases and J lost 3; bases outside the gene matches: 6. The CDR3 sequence: CASRGSSGVYEQYF. The CDR3 DNA sequence: TGTGCCAGCAGGGGCTCTAGCGGGGTCTACGAGCAGTACTTC.

By sample fraction, this clone is medium-sized (0.01 to 0.1%). This rearrangement joins TRBV6-4 to TRBJ1-2, with a possible D match to TRBD1 (6 bases). From germline, CDR1 is MRHNA and CDR2 SNTAGT. The ends were cut back, 3 bases at V and 8 bases at J, with 13 bases in the middle. This CDR3 contains 13 residues. CDR3 protein: CASSDRDTGGYTF. In DNA, the CDR3 is TGTGCCAGCAGTGATAGGGACACCGGAGGCTACACCTTC.